These T cell receptor beta chains were read from a single sample in a study of long-term antiretroviral therapy in people with HIV. Assay: immunoSEQ multiplex PCR; the TCRdb copy retains only in-frame clones and omits some. The sample yields roughly 29,000 clones, 95% seen once. Sample: unsorted PBMCs, taken 5.3 years after starting antiretroviral therapy. Receptors were obtained from a man aged 25 to 40 with HIV. CDR3s include the opening cysteine and the closing phenylalanine or tryptophan.

v_gene: TRBV19
j_gene: TRBJ2-2
CDR3aa: CASSISGGGANTGELFF

v_gene: TRBV5-6
j_gene: TRBJ1-2
CDR3aa: CASSIGTGIYGYTF

v_gene: TRBV5-6
j_gene: TRBJ2-7
CDR3aa: CASSASFRAGGSEQYF

v_gene: TRBV28
j_gene: TRBJ2-2
CDR3aa: CASSLWTSGNTGELFF

v_gene: TRBV27
j_gene: TRBJ2-3
CDR3aa: CASSPWASGTDTQYF

v_gene: TRBV30
j_gene: TRBJ2-2
CDR3aa: CAWSEAPWDTGELFF

v_gene: TRBV28
j_gene: TRBJ2-5
CDR3aa: CASSSPGLADGETQYF

v_gene: TRBV6-1
j_gene: TRBJ2-5
CDR3aa: CASSAGQLKETQYF

v_gene: TRBV7-9
j_gene: TRBJ1-1
CDR3aa: CASSSPGEAEAFF

v_gene: TRBV7-8
j_gene: TRBJ1-4
CDR3aa: CASSLEYRDSNEKLFF

v_gene: TRBV4-3
j_gene: TRBJ2-5
CDR3aa: CASSHGLAGEWKTQYF

v_gene: TRBV6-1
j_gene: TRBJ1-3
CDR3aa: CASSVLGSGGNTIYF

v_gene: TRBV30
j_gene: TRBJ1-2
CDR3aa: CAWSVGGTGGRSGYTF

v_gene: TRBV2
j_gene: TRBJ1-3
CDR3aa: CASSEVFGARTIYF

v_gene: TRBV7-3
j_gene: TRBJ2-5
CDR3aa: CASSLVAGERETQYF

v_gene: TRBV14
j_gene: TRBJ1-2
CDR3aa: CASSQTGKSYGYTF

v_gene: TRBV5-1
j_gene: TRBJ2-3
CDR3aa: CASSLRGAVDTQYF

v_gene: TRBV2
j_gene: TRBJ2-3
CDR3aa: CASGERGPADTQYF

v_gene: TRBV5-1
j_gene: TRBJ2-7
CDR3aa: CASSLREGQHEQYF

v_gene: TRBV13
j_gene: TRBJ2-2
CDR3aa: CASSAELAGVSGTGELFF

v_gene: TRBV2
j_gene: TRBJ1-1
CDR3aa: CASSEHSRGAEAFF

v_gene: TRBV14
j_gene: TRBJ1-2
CDR3aa: CASNPRDRELANYGYTF

v_gene: TRBV7-9
j_gene: TRBJ1-3
CDR3aa: CASSPRRGRDIAGNTIYF

v_gene: TRBV18
j_gene: TRBJ1-4
CDR3aa: CASSPNEEDRGLGEKLFF

v_gene: TRBV9
j_gene: TRBJ2-2
CDR3aa: CASRTGRNTGELFF

v_gene: TRBV5-6
j_gene: TRBJ2-3
CDR3aa: CASRWGGPTDTQYF

v_gene: TRBV27
j_gene: TRBJ2-6
CDR3aa: CASSPGTGARSGANVLTF

v_gene: TRBV14
j_gene: TRBJ1-1
CDR3aa: CASSQDSATEAFF

v_gene: TRBV7-9
j_gene: TRBJ1-1
CDR3aa: CASSLVAGGPYTEAFF

v_gene: TRBV5-6
j_gene: TRBJ1-5
CDR3aa: CASSVRDRGFQPQHF

v_gene: TRBV13
j_gene: TRBJ2-7
CDR3aa: CASRRVGHSYEQYF

v_gene: TRBV5-1
j_gene: TRBJ2-7
CDR3aa: CASSLGTTYEQYF

v_gene: TRBV4-1
j_gene: TRBJ1-1
CDR3aa: CASSQTGTEAFF

v_gene: TRBV19
j_gene: TRBJ1-6
CDR3aa: CASSIGRGSPLHF

v_gene: TRBV27
j_gene: TRBJ2-1
CDR3aa: CASRLITGEGPYNEQFF

v_gene: TRBV15
j_gene: TRBJ2-7
CDR3aa: CATSRDRGSGSREQYF

v_gene: TRBV29-1
j_gene: TRBJ2-7
CDR3aa: CSVIGSGYEQYF

v_gene: TRBV28
j_gene: TRBJ2-7
CDR3aa: CASSLGKGVGLLYEQYF

v_gene: TRBV2
j_gene: TRBJ2-3
CDR3aa: CASSDTGRIGTDTQYF

v_gene: TRBV12-5
j_gene: TRBJ2-1
CDR3aa: CASGKSQGINSYNEQFF